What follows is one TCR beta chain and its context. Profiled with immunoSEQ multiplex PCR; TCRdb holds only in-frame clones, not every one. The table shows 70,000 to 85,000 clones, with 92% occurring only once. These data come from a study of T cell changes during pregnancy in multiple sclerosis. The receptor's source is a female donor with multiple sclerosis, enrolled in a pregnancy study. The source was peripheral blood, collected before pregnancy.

The DNA for the CDR3 is TGCAGCGCTGAGCGGCTCCCCTATGGCTACACCTTC. As protein: CSAERLPYGYTF. This chain connects TRBV29-1 to TRBJ1-2; D call uncertain. The CDR3 contains 12 residues. Trimming took 7 bases from V and 4 from J, leaving 13 bases between them. Germline CDR1 and CDR2: SQVTM and ANQGSEA.